This T cell receptor beta chain was documented in a study of blood T cell repertoires in COVID-19. Background on the study: Specimens from acute and convalescent COVID-19 originated in the United States, Italy and Spain.

As originally analysed: Amplification from reference gene primers served as the basis for estimated nucleated cell counts. The protocol was immunoSEQ multiplex PCR, while the TCRdb copy is restricted to in-frame clones and leaves out a portion. That table is the source of V, J and clone size, and D and trimming were worked out from the DNA. The sample consists of under 150,000 clones, around nine tenths of them appearing once. The V end was cut by 1 base, the J end by 5 bases, with 9 bases between. Germline V gene lookup returns CDR1 SQVTM and CDR2 ANQGSEA. The CDR3 extends over 13 amino acids. The chain carries TRBV29-1 and TRBJ2-1, with D unresolved. The TCR was taken from a woman in her 50s who had recovered from COVID-19. Specimen: PBMCs or T cells enriched from blood (not recorded which). The CDR3 DNA sequence: TGCAGCGTTGAAGGTTGGCCGAACAATGAGCAGTTCTTC. This codes for CSVEGWPNNEQFF.